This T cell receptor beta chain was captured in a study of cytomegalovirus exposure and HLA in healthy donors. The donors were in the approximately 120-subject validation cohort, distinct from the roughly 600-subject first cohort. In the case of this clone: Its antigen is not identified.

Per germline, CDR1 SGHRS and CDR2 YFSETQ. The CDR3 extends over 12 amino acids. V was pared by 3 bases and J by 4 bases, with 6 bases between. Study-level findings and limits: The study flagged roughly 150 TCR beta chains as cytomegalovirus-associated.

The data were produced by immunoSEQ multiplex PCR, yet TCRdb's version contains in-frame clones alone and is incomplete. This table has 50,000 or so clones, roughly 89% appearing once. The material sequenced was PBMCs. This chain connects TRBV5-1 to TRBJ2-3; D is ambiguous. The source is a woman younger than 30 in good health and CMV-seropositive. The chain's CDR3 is CASSSTADTQYF. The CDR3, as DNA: TGCGCCAGCAGCTCTACAGCAGATACGCAGTATTTT.